This entry is about one TCR beta chain. The antigen is undetermined. This entry comes from a study of cytomegalovirus exposure and HLA in healthy donors. The PCR was carried out with 60 Vbeta primers and 13 Jbeta primers. TCRdb keeps only in-frame clones here, not all; method: immunoSEQ multiplex PCR. The sample holds around 160,000 clones, approximately 77% seen once. Study-wide findings and caveats: Confirmation was obtained in vitro that a few CMV-associated chains are specific for CMV antigens. HLA-A and HLA-B allele assignments for most subjects were reportedly predicted accurately using TCR beta sequences.

The source material was PBMCs. This TCR was recovered from a man aged 45-60 years in good health and CMV-seropositive.

The CDR3 spells CSATGLNEQFF. DNA of the CDR3: TGCAGTGCTACGGGACTAAATGAGCAGTTCTTC. The chain employs TRBV20-1 and TRBJ2-1; 7 bases are a match to TRBD2. This CDR3 region has 11 residues. V was pared by 4 bases and J by 7 bases, with 1 base of the junction left unmatched. Per the germline V gene, CDR1 is DFQATT and CDR2 is SNEGSKA (reference sequence).